These 6 T cell receptor beta chains share one sample of origin, sequenced in a study of T cell repertoires in cytomegalovirus infection. The antigens these receptors bind are not known. MiXCR, applied by TCRdb to the reads, yields one record per CDR3 protein. The sample lists approximately 300,000 distinct CDR3 sequences, around 25% seen once, with about 14% in the top ten. The sample here was cultured PBMCs, taken from culture after CMV antigen stimulation. The receptor source for this set is a human donor in good health (CMV status not recorded). Some clones in this sample may be carry-over from other donors' samples.

This chain links TRBV29-1 with TRBJ2-3; D not resolved. This CDR3 spans 14 amino acids. Trimming stripped 6 bases from V and 2 bases from J, with 15 bases between. Germline V gene sequence: CDR1 SQVTM, CDR2 ANQGSEA. The CDR3 coding sequence is TGCAGCGTCTTCGGGCAGGCAAACACAGATACGCAGTATTTT. Translated, it gives CSVFGQANTDTQYF.

This clonotype was picked up many times. V is TRBV12-3 or TRBV12-4 and J is TRBJ1-1; no reliable D call. V was trimmed by 6 bases and J by 1 base, leaving 9 bases between them. There are 13 residues in the CDR3. Here the CDR3 reads CASSYTANTEAFF. CDR3 coding DNA: TGTGCCAGCAGCTACACGGCGAACACTGAAGCTTTCTTT.

For the CDR3, the DNA is TGCAGTGCTAGAACCTCGGGACTAGCGGTCAATGAGCAGTTCTTC. Translated, it gives CSARTSGLAVNEQFF. The rearrangement joins TRBV20-1 to TRBJ2-1; 11 nucleotides agree with TRBD2. V gave up 2 bases and J gave up 6 bases; unmatched junction bases: 6. This CDR3 spans 15 amino acids. Germline loops: CDR1 DFQATT, CDR2 SNEGSKA (reference sequence).

In its sample, this clonotype was seen many times. The V and J genes are TRBV3-1 and TRBJ1-6; 9 bases align to TRBD1. Looked up from germline, CDR1 is LGHDT and CDR2 is YNNKEL (reference sequence). The CDR3 has 14 residues. With V trimmed by 6 bases and J by 9 bases, 6 bases remained unmatched. CDR3 region: CASSPQGAGSPLHF. For the CDR3, the DNA is TGTGCCAGCAGTCCACAGGGGGCTGGTTCACCCCTCCACTTT.

In DNA form, the CDR3 reads TGTGCCAGCAGTTTAACCTGGGGCTCACCCCTCCACTTT. Translating it yields CASSLTWGSPLHF. The genes are TRBV27 and TRBJ1-6; tentatively, D is TRBD1 (5 bases). Germline CDR1 and CDR2: MNHEY and SMNVEV (reference sequence). With 2 bases removed from V and 10 bases from J, the gap between germline ends came to 9 bases. The CDR3 has 13 amino acids.

This clonotype ranks as large. The rearrangement joins TRBV7-2 to TRBJ2-7; the match to TRBD2 covers 11 bases. Germline-derived CDR1 and CDR2 are SGHTA and FQGNSA. CDR3 length: 16 residues. V trimming: 5 bases; J trimming: 0 bases; junction bases outside the gene matches: 6. The chain's CDR3 is CASSPLAGVVSYEQYF. The CDR3 DNA follows: TGTGCCAGCAGCCCACTAGCGGGAGTGGTCTCCTACGAGCAGTACTTC.